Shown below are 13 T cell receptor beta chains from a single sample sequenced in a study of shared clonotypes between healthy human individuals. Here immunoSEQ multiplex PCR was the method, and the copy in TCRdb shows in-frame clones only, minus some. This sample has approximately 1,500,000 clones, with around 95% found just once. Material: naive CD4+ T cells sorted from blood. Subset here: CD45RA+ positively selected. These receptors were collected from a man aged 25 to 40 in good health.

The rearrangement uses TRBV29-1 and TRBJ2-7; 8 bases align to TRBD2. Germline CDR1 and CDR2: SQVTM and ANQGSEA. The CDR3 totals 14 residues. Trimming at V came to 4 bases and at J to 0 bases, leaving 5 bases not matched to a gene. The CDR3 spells CSVAGGLNSYEQYF. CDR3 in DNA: TGCAGCGTTGCGGGAGGGTTGAACTCCTACGAGCAGTACTTC.

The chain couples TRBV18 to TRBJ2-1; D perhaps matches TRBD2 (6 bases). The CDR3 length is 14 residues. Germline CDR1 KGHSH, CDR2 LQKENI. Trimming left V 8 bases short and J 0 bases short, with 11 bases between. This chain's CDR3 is CASTGLSSYNEQFF. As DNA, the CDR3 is TGTGCCAGCACCGGACTAAGCTCCTACAATGAGCAGTTCTTC.

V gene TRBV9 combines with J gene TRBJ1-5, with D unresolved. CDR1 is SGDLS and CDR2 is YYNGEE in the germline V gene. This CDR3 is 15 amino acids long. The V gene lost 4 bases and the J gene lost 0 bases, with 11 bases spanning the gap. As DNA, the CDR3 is TGTGCCAGCAGCTCCGGGGATCATAGCAATCAGCCCCAGCATTTT. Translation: CASSSGDHSNQPQHF.

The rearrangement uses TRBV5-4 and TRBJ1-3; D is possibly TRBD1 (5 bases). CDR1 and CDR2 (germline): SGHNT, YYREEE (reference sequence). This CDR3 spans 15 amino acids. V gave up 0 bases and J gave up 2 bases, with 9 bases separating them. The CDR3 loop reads CASSLAKGPGNTIYF. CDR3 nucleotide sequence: TGTGCCAGCAGCTTGGCCAAGGGGCCTGGAAACACCATATATTTT.

CDR3 amino acids: CASKRELFSDTQYF. In DNA form, the CDR3 reads TGTGCCAGTAAGCGGGAGTTATTTTCAGATACGCAGTATTTT. The chain couples TRBV19 to TRBJ2-3; 8 bases are shared with TRBD2. The CDR3 runs 14 residues. The V gene's germline CDR1 is LNHDA and CDR2 SQIVND (reference sequence). Losses at the gene ends were 7 bases for V and 4 bases for J; bases not matched to a gene: 7.

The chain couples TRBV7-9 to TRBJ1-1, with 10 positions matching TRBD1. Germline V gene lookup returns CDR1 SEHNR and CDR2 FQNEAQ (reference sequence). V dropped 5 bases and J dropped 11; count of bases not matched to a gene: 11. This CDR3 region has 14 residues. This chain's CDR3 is CASSLNRPGQGAFF. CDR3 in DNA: TGTGCCAGCAGCCTTAACCGACCGGGACAGGGGGCTTTCTTT.

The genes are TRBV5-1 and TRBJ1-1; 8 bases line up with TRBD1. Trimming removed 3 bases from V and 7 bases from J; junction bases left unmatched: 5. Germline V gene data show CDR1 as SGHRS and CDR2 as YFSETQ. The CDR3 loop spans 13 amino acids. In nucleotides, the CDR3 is TGCGCCAGCAGCTCGGACGGGACAGGTGAAGCTTTCTTT. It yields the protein CASSSDGTGEAFF.

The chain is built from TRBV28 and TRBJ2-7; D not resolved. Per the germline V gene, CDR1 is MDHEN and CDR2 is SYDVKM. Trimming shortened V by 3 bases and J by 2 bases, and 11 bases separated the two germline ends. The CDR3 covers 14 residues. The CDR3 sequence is CASSFRIRTYEQYF. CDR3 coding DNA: TGTGCCAGCAGTTTCAGGATTAGGACCTACGAGCAGTACTTC. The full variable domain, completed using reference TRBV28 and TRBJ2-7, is DVKVTQSSRYLVKRTGEKVFLECVQDMDHENMFWYRQDPGLGLRLIYFSYDVKMKEKGDIPEGYSVSREKKERFSLILESASTNQTSMYLCASSFRIRTYEQYFGPGTRLTVT.

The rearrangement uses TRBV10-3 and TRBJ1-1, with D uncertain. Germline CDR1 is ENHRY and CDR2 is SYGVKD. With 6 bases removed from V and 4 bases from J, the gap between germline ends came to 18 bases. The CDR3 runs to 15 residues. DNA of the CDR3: TGTGCCATCAGCCCCCGAAACGGGGTGGGCACTGAAGCTTTCTTT. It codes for CAISPRNGVGTEAFF.

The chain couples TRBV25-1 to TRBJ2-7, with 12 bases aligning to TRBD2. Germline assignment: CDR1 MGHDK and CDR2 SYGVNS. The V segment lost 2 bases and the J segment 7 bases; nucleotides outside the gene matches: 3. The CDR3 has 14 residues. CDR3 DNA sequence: TGTGCCAGCAGTGAAGGACTAGCGGGAACGGAGCAGTACTTC. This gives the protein CASSEGLAGTEQYF.

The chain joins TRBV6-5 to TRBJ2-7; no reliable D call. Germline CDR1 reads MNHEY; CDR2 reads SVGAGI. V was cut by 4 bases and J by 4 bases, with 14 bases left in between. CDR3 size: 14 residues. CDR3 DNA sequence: TGTGCCAGCAGTTCCACCCTCCTAGGGTACGAGCAGTACTTC. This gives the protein CASSSTLLGYEQYF.

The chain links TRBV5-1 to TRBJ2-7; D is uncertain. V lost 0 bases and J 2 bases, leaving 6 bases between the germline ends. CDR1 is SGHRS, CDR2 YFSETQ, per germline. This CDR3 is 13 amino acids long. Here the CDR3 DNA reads TGCGCCAGCAGCTTGGCAGGCCCCTACGAGCAGTACTTC. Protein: CASSLAGPYEQYF. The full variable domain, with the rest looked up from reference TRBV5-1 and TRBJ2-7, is KAGVTQTPRYLIKTRGQQVTLSCSPISGHRSVSWYQQTPGQGLQFLFEYFSETQRNKGNFPGRFSGRQFSNSRSEMNVSTLELGDSALYLCASSLAGPYEQYFGPGTRLTVT.

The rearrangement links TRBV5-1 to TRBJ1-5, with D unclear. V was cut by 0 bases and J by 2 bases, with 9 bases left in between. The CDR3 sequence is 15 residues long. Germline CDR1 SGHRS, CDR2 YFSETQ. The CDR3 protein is CASSLGSGGNQPQHF. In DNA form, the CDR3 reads TGCGCCAGCAGCTTGGGTTCCGGGGGCAATCAGCCCCAGCATTTT.